The clone carrying this TCR beta chain was detected only a few times. This record comes from a study of cytomegalovirus exposure and HLA in healthy donors. Trimming removed 5 bases from V and 6 bases from J; junction bases left unmatched: 5. This CDR3 has 14 amino acids. Per the germline V gene, CDR1 is MDHEN and CDR2 is SYDVKM. The PCR ran on 60 Vbeta and 13 Jbeta primers. Only in-frame clones appear in the TCRdb table, and some are missing; sequencing was by immunoSEQ multiplex PCR. Of fewer than 120,000 clones listed, 80% are singletons. This clonotype was sampled from an older woman in good health and CMV-seropositive. The genes are TRBV28 and TRBJ2-3, with 10 positions matching TRBD1. Sequences were obtained from PBMCs. CDR3 region: CASSLPGQGDTQYF. For the CDR3, the DNA is TGTGCCAGCAGTCTACCGGGACAGGGGGATACGCAGTATTTT.